This entry lists 24 T cell receptor beta chains sequenced from one sample in a study of PD-L1 blockade in urothelial cancer. TCRdb keeps only in-frame clones here, not all; method: immunoSEQ multiplex PCR. The repertoire holds tens of thousands of clones, with 75% to 90% as singletons. The time point denotes: peripheral blood 6 weeks after treatment start. This sample comprised PBMCs, obtained around atezolizumab (anti-PD-L1) treatment. The receptors were gathered from a man aged 55-75 years with urothelial cancer.

The V and J genes are TRBV10-3 and TRBJ2-5; 12 nucleotides match TRBD1. This CDR3 spans 16 amino acids. The trim removed 0 bases at V and 4 bases at J, leaving 3 bases unmatched. Germline loops: CDR1 ENHRY, CDR2 SYGVKD. In nucleotides, the CDR3 is TGTGCCATCAGTGAGTCCGGGACAGGGGGCGCAGAGACCCAGTACTTC. This gives the protein CAISESGTGGAETQYF.

The gene calls are TRBV16 and TRBJ2-5; 9 bases are shared with TRBD1. Per germline, CDR1 KGHSY and CDR2 FQNENV. This CDR3 is 15 amino acids long. J gave up 2 bases and V 4 bases, and 5 bases lay outside the gene matches. CDR3 DNA: TGTGCCAGCAGCCCTCTGGGACAGGGACAAGAGACCCAGTACTTC. Protein sequence: CASSPLGQGQETQYF.

This chain joins TRBV9 and TRBJ1-3, with D possibly matching TRBD1 (6 bases). In germline, CDR1 is SGDLS, CDR2 YYNGEE. CDR3 length equals 16 residues. Trimming shortened V by 0 bases and J by 0 bases, and 10 bases separated the two germline ends. The CDR3 sequence is CASSVDQGFSGNTIYF. As DNA, the CDR3 is TGTGCCAGCAGCGTAGACCAGGGGTTCTCTGGAAACACCATATATTTT.

This clone has a handful of counts. The chain joins TRBV7-8 to TRBJ2-4, with 9 bases aligning to TRBD2. Losses at the gene ends were 2 bases for V and 16 bases for J; bases not matched to a gene: 12. The germline CDR1 and CDR2 sequences are SGHVS and FQNEAQ. The CDR3 sequence is 14 residues long. The CDR3 loop reads CASSLITGPGLAYF. CDR3 sequence (DNA): TGTGCCAGCAGCTTAATAACGGGGCCGGGACTAGCATACTTC. The variable domain in full, with the rest retrieved from reference TRBV7-8 and TRBJ2-4, is GAGVSQSPRYKVAKRGQDVALRCDPISGHVSLFWYQQALGQGPEFLTYFQNEAQLDKSGLPSDRFFAERPEGSVSTLKIQRTQQEDSAVYLCASSLITGPGLAYFGAGTRLSVL.

The CDR3 reads CASSFQLAGEETQYF. In DNA, the CDR3 is TGCGCCAGCAGCTTCCAACTAGCGGGAGAAGAGACCCAGTACTTC. The chain carries TRBV5-1 and TRBJ2-5; 11 nucleotides align to TRBD2. J was trimmed by 3 bases and V by 2 bases; bases with no gene match: 3. Germline V gene lookup returns CDR1 SGHRS and CDR2 YFSETQ. The CDR3 extends over 15 amino acids.

The chain links TRBV9 to TRBJ1-5; possible D gene TRBD1, 5 bases. Trimming left V 8 bases short and J 4 bases short, with 16 bases between. The CDR3 is 14 residues long. The V gene's germline CDR1 is SGDLS and CDR2 YYNGEE. Written as DNA, the CDR3 is TGTGCCAGTAGGATCAGGGTTTGGAATCAGCCCCAGCATTTT. It translates to CASRIRVWNQPQHF.

This rearrangement joins TRBV9 to TRBJ1-5; a possible D gene is TRBD1 (5 bases). Germline V gene data show CDR1 as SGDLS and CDR2 as YYNGEE. There are 15 residues in the CDR3. Trimming took off 3 bases at V and 7 bases at J, with 17 bases between the two ends. This CDR3 reads CASSEWGGDGQPQHF. The CDR3 region has the DNA TGTGCCAGCAGCGAGTGGGGAGGGGATGGCCAGCCCCAGCATTTT.

The rearrangement links TRBV1 to TRBJ2-3; no check of the table's D call, TRBD1, against the DNA was made. TRBV1 is labeled a pseudogene. The CDR3 extends over 17 amino acids. The CDR3 loop reads CTSSLLGTGRSTDTQYF. CDR3 in DNA: TGCACCAGCAGCCTTTTAGGGACAGGGCGGAGCACAGATACGCAGTATTTT.

V usage is TRBV11-2 and J usage is TRBJ2-7; TRBD1 matches at 7 bases. This CDR3 region has 16 residues. Germline trimming cut 1 base from V and 6 bases from J; bases unmatched to any gene: 12. Germline values: CDR1 SGHAT, CDR2 FQNNGV. In DNA, the CDR3 is TGTGCCAGCAGCTTAGGGTACGACAGGGTTTCTCTCGAGCAGTACTTC. It translates to CASSLGYDRVSLEQYF.

This sequence joins TRBV2 and TRBJ2-2; a weak D match, TRBD2 (5 bases). Trimming pared 6 bases from V and 4 bases from J, leaving 12 bases between. Germline V lookup: CDR1 SNHLY, CDR2 FYNNEI. The CDR3 runs 14 residues. CDR3: CASRIEGGTGELFF. The CDR3 DNA reads as TGTGCCAGCAGAATAGAGGGCGGCACCGGGGAGCTGTTTTTT.

In its sample, this clone was seen a few times. The rearrangement links TRBV19 to TRBJ2-3; TRBD1 agrees at 8 bases. This CDR3 spans 13 amino acids. With 11 bases clipped from V and 2 bases from J, the junction kept 6 bases outside the gene matches. Germline CDR1 reads LNHDA; CDR2 reads SQIVND (reference sequence). The CDR3 here is CAGRDRLTDTQYF. As DNA, the CDR3 is TGTGCCGGCCGGGACAGGCTCACAGATACGCAGTATTTT.

This chain links TRBV5-1 with TRBJ2-5; 9 bases map to TRBD2. CDR1 and CDR2 (germline): SGHRS, YFSETQ. This CDR3 is 16 amino acids long. With V trimmed by 0 bases and J by 1 base, 4 bases remained unmatched. CDR3 sequence (DNA): TGCGCCAGCAGCTTGGGAGCGGGGGGTCTCCAAGAGACCCAGTACTTC. Translating it yields CASSLGAGGLQETQYF.

V and J are TRBV7-2 and TRBJ2-4; the match to TRBD1 covers 10 bases. The V and J ends lost 5 bases and 6 bases, in that order; junction bases with no gene match: 7. The CDR3 sequence is 15 residues long. Germline V gives CDR1 SGHTA, CDR2 FQGNSA. CDR3 sequence reads: CASSQGTGAGNIQYF. DNA for the CDR3: TGTGCCAGCAGCCAAGGGACAGGGGCGGGAAACATTCAGTACTTC.

This chain uses TRBV6-1 with TRBJ2-5; a weak D match, TRBD1 (6 bases). V lost 6 bases and J lost 4, with 12 bases in between. The germline CDR1 and CDR2 sequences are MNHNS and SASEGT. The CDR3 runs 13 residues. This CDR3 is CASRVTGLETQYF. The CDR3 bases are TGTGCCAGCAGGGTAACAGGGTTAGAGACCCAGTACTTC.

In its sample, this clone was seen a few times. The V and J genes are TRBV19 and TRBJ1-5; D is unresolved. CDR1 and CDR2 from the germline V gene are LNHDA and SQIVND (reference sequence). V lost 4 bases, J lost 7 bases, and 8 bases lay in between. This CDR3 has 12 amino acids. This CDR3 reads CASSTPSQPQHF. In DNA form, the CDR3 reads TGTGCCAGTAGTACTCCGTCGCAGCCCCAGCATTTT.

This clone was observed a handful of times. V usage is TRBV6-1 and J usage is TRBJ1-1, with 9 bases aligning to TRBD1. Germline lookup yields CDR1 MNHNS and CDR2 SASEGT. Trimming cost V 6 bases and J 1 base; bases outside gene matches: 6. The CDR3 loop spans 15 amino acids. CDR3 bases: TGTGCCAGCAGCAGACAGGGACAGGGGAACACTGAAGCTTTCTTT. The encoded protein is CASSRQGQGNTEAFF.

V gene TRBV30 combines with J gene TRBJ1-1; D gene unclear. V lost 0 bases and J lost 5, with 16 bases in between. This CDR3 has 15 amino acids. CDR1 GTSNPN and CDR2 SVGIG come from the germline V gene (reference sequence). The CDR3 DNA sequence: TGTGCCTGGAGTGTATTTTTCCCAATACGGACTGAAGCTTTCTTT. Protein product: CAWSVFFPIRTEAFF.

CDR3 sequence (DNA): TGTGCCAGCAGCAACCGGACGGGAGTCTATGGCTACACCTTC. The encoded protein is CASSNRTGVYGYTF. The rearrangement links TRBV5-4 to TRBJ1-2; the D is unclear. Germline assignment: CDR1 SGHNT and CDR2 YYREEE (reference sequence). The CDR3 has 14 residues. V was pared by 4 bases and J by 4 bases, with 14 bases between.

The genes are TRBV5-1 and TRBJ2-1; a possible D gene is TRBD2 (5 bases). The CDR3 length is 18 residues. Trimming pared 0 bases from V and 0 bases from J, leaving 16 bases between. Germline V gene data show CDR1 as SGHRS and CDR2 as YFSETQ. The CDR3 region is CASSLAATGSGSYNEQFF. Written as DNA, the CDR3 is TGCGCCAGCAGCTTGGCCGCCACGGGAAGCGGCTCCTACAATGAGCAGTTCTTC.

This clone has just one count. This sequence joins TRBV7-2 and TRBJ1-4; tentative D call: TRBD1 (5 bases). Trimming took off 5 bases at V and 14 bases at J, with 15 bases between the two ends. The CDR3 is made up of 12 amino acids. CDR1 is SGHTA and CDR2 is FQGNSA in the germline V gene. CDR3 residues: CASSKGRGILFF. CDR3 bases: TGTGCCAGCAGCAAAGGACGGGGGATCCTGTTTTTT.

This chain uses TRBV7-8 with TRBJ2-6; D perhaps matches TRBD1 (6 bases). V dropped 3 bases and J dropped 0 bases, with 12 bases sitting between them. The CDR3 covers 17 residues. In germline, CDR1 is SGHVS, CDR2 FQNEAQ. Here the CDR3 reads CASSFSSGVSGANVLTF. The DNA for the CDR3 is TGTGCCAGCAGCTTTTCGTCAGGGGTCTCTGGGGCCAACGTCCTGACTTTC.

The CDR3 protein is CASSAAGATNEKLFF. The CDR3 coding sequence is TGTGCCAGTAGTGCAGCAGGGGCAACTAATGAAAAACTGTTTTTT. J is TRBJ1-4 and V is TRBV19; tentatively, D is TRBD1 (6 bases). Trimming cost V 5 bases and J 0 bases, with 10 bases left between them. Per the germline V gene, CDR1 is LNHDA and CDR2 is SQIVND (reference sequence). This CDR3 has 15 amino acids.

The gene calls are TRBV2 and TRBJ1-2; a weak D match, TRBD1 (5 bases). V lost 6 bases, J lost 4 bases, and 9 bases lay in between. This CDR3 has 12 residues. Per germline, CDR1 SNHLY and CDR2 FYNNEI. For the CDR3, the DNA is TGTGCCAGCAGCAGGGCAGGCTATGGCTACACCTTC. Its protein product is CASSRAGYGYTF.

The gene calls are TRBV11-2 and TRBJ2-7; 9 bases map to TRBD1. The CDR3 totals 13 residues. Germline V gene lookup returns CDR1 SGHAT and CDR2 FQNNGV. Trimming removed 5 bases from V and 7 bases from J; junction bases left unmatched: 6. DNA of the CDR3: TGTGCCAGCAGCCCGGGACAGGGACGGGAGCAGTACTTC. Translation gives CASSPGQGREQYF.